This is a list of T cell receptor beta chains from one sample in a study of blood T cell repertoires in COVID-19. Sequenced by immunoSEQ multiplex PCR; TCRdb stores in-frame clones only, minus some. There are about 60,000 clones in the sample; about 89% occur only once, and around 7% lies in the top ten. Sequencing was carried out using peripheral blood. The receptors shown here come from a human donor in a cohort sampled during active COVID-19. CDR3s include the opening cysteine and the closing phenylalanine or tryptophan. The D gene is left open where the match is weak. The size field is filled for only some rows; it gives once, few, many or a size class.

>TRBV2|TRBJ1-5|.|.
CASSDPLVWPQHF
TGTGCCAGCAGTGACCCACTGGTTTGGCCCCAGCATTTT
>TRBV5-1|TRBJ2-3|TRBD2|.
CASSLGRFGLAGGDTQYF
TGCGCCAGCAGCTTGGGTCGCTTCGGTCTAGCGGGCGGGGATACGCAGTATTTT
>TRBV10-1|TRBJ2-7|.|.
CASSAAGAPSYEQYF
TGCGCCAGCAGTGCTGCGGGGGCCCCCTCCTACGAGCAGTACTTC
>TRBV19|TRBJ2-5|TRBD2|.
CASSISSGVETQYF
TGTGCCAGTAGTATTTCCAGCGGGGTAGAGACCCAGTACTTC
>TRBV11-2|TRBJ1-2|.|.
CASSLGASHGYTF
TGTGCCAGCAGCTTAGGAGCATCCCATGGCTACACCTTC
>TRBV6-2/TRBV6-3|TRBJ2-3|TRBD2|.
CASSYPSALRLAGTTDTQYF
TGTGCCAGCAGTTACCCAAGCGCCTTGAGACTAGCGGGGACCACAGATACGCAGTATTTT
>TRBV20-1|TRBJ2-7|.|.
CSASGFSGEQYF
TGCAGTGCTAGTGGCTTTTCGGGAGAGCAGTACTTC
>TRBV7-2|TRBJ1-2|TRBD1|.
CASSPRGGQEDSPGWTF
TGTGCCAGCAGCCCCAGGGGGGGACAGGAGGACTCGCCCGGCTGGACCTTC
>TRBV6-5|TRBJ2-7|TRBD1|.
CASSYSQGSPYEQYF
TGTGCCAGCAGTTACTCACAGGGGTCACCCTACGAGCAGTACTTC
>TRBV5-1|TRBJ1-4|TRBD1|.
CASSPTGGREKLFF
TGCGCCAGCAGCCCGACAGGGGGGAGGGAAAAACTGTTTTTT
>TRBV6-2/TRBV6-3|TRBJ2-3|.|.
CASSSAGVGGTDTQYF
TGTGCCAGCAGTTCCGCCGGGGTGGGCGGCACAGATACGCAGTATTTT
>TRBV2|TRBJ2-2|.|.
CASSEGRNTGELFF
TGTGCCAGCAGTGAAGGGAGAAACACCGGGGAGCTGTTTTTT
>TRBV10-3|TRBJ2-3|TRBD1|once
CAISRDSSDTQYF
TGTGCCATCAGTCGGGACAGTTCAGATACGCAGTATTTT
>TRBV5-1|TRBJ2-7|.|once
CASSSLGGSYEQYF
TGCGCCAGCTCCTCATTAGGCGGGTCCTACGAGCAGTACTTC
>TRBV6-6|TRBJ2-2|.|few
CASRGERNTGELFF
TGTGCCAGCCGAGGAGAGCGGAACACCGGGGAGCTGTTTTTT
>TRBV6-5|TRBJ1-1|.|.
CASSYSGLTEAFF
TGTGCCAGCAGTTATTCGGGGTTGACTGAAGCTTTCTTT
>TRBV5-6|TRBJ1-1|.|.
CASSLRVMNTEAFF
TGTGCCAGCAGCTTGCGAGTCATGAACACTGAAGCTTTCTTT
>TRBV6-2/TRBV6-3|TRBJ1-6|.|.
CASTPAAGTYNSPLHF
TGTGCCAGCACCCCGGCCGCGGGCACCTATAATTCACCCCTCCACTTT
>TRBV9|TRBJ2-3|.|.
CASSVVSNTDTQYF
TGTGCCAGCAGCGTAGTGTCTAACACAGATACGCAGTATTTT
>TRBV18|TRBJ1-1|.|.
CASSPPGRLGNTEAFF
TGTGCCAGCTCACCACCGGGGCGGCTGGGGAACACTGAAGCTTTCTTT
>TRBV3-1/TRBV3-2|TRBJ2-2|TRBD2|.
CASSLRTSGSTTGELFF
TGTGCCAGCAGCCTTCGGACTAGCGGGAGTACCACCGGGGAGCTGTTTTTT
>TRBV6-5|TRBJ2-1|.|.
CASSYSLRVGEQFF
TGTGCCAGCAGTTATAGTCTGAGGGTGGGTGAGCAGTTCTTC
>TRBV5-6|TRBJ2-5|.|.
CASSYDRWYQETQYF
TGTGCCAGCAGCTATGACAGATGGTACCAAGAGACCCAGTACTTC
>TRBV11-3|TRBJ2-5|.|.
CASSLVAGGTQYF
TGTGCCAGCAGCTTAGTAGCCGGGGGGACCCAGTACTTC
>TRBV21-1|TRBJ1-4|.|.
CASSKNKGATNEKLFF
TGTGCCAGCAGCAAAAATAAGGGGGCAACTAATGAAAAACTGTTTTTT
>TRBV11-3|TRBJ2-1|TRBD2|.
CASSLDIAGGPEEQFF
TGTGCCAGCAGCTTAGATATAGCGGGGGGGCCGGAGGAGCAGTTCTTC
>TRBV5-1|TRBJ2-5|.|.
CASSLGLAGAETQYF
TGCGCCAGCAGCTTGGGTCTAGCTGGCGCCGAGACCCAGTACTTC
>TRBV6-5|TRBJ2-7|TRBD1|.
CASSLTGDDAGRQYF
TGTGCCAGCAGTCTGACAGGGGACGATGCGGGCCGGCAGTACTTC
>TRBV7-2|TRBJ2-4|TRBD1|.
CASSSQGEKNIQYF
TGTGCCAGCAGCTCCCAGGGGGAGAAAAACATTCAGTACTTC
>TRBV7-3|TRBJ2-2|.|.
CASSLVSGEHTGELFF
TGTGCCAGCAGCTTGGTTTCGGGAGAACACACCGGGGAGCTGTTTTTT
>TRBV20-1|TRBJ2-3|.|.
CSARDSSTDTQYF
TGCAGTGCTCGTGACAGTAGCACAGATACGCAGTATTTT
>TRBV15|TRBJ2-2|.|.
CATSWISGNTGELFF
TGTGCCACCAGCTGGATTTCGGGAAACACCGGGGAGCTGTTTTTT
>TRBV6-5|TRBJ1-6|.|.
CASSYSEGRSPLHF
TGTGCCAGCAGTTACTCGGAGGGAAGGTCACCCCTCCACTTT
>TRBV24-1|TRBJ2-5|TRBD1|.
CATSDPRDRVLAQYF
TGTGCCACCAGTGATCCCCGGGACAGGGTGTTGGCCCAGTACTTC
>TRBV7-2|TRBJ2-7|.|.
CASSLGGPLGEQYF
TGTGCCAGCAGCTTAGGCGGTCCGCTGGGCGAGCAGTACTTC
>TRBV11-1|TRBJ2-1|TRBD2|.
CASSFRLAVYNEQFF
TGTGCCAGCAGCTTTCGTCTAGCGGTCTACAATGAGCAGTTCTTC
>TRBV10-3|TRBJ1-6|.|.
CASRGGGDSPLHF
TGTGCCTCCCGAGGGGGGGGTGATTCACCCCTCCACTTT
>TRBV9|TRBJ2-1|TRBD2|.
CASSASSTLAGGGYEQFF
TGTGCCAGCAGCGCATCCTCGACACTAGCGGGAGGAGGCTATGAGCAGTTCTTC
>TRBV7-8|TRBJ1-1|.|once
CASSLETGWADAEAFF
TGTGCCAGCAGCTTAGAAACAGGGTGGGCTGATGCTGAAGCTTTCTTT
>TRBV11-1|TRBJ2-1|.|.
CASSLGRLTDEQFF
TGTGCCAGCAGCTTAGGGCGGCTGACCGATGAGCAGTTCTTC
>TRBV7-6|TRBJ2-1|TRBD2|.
CASSRQAGGAYNEQFF
TGTGCCAGCAGCCGGCAGGCGGGAGGGGCATACAATGAGCAGTTCTTC
>TRBV5-6|TRBJ1-5|.|.
CASSLTSYSNQPQHF
TGTGCCAGCAGCTTGACATCGTATAGCAATCAGCCCCAGCATTTT
>TRBV30|TRBJ2-7|.|.
CAWSGTDGDEQYF
TGTGCCTGGAGTGGGACAGATGGCGACGAGCAGTACTTC
>TRBV7-2|TRBJ2-1|TRBD2|once
CASRTGLAGHNEQFF
TGTGCCAGCAGAACGGGACTAGCGGGCCACAATGAGCAGTTCTTC
>TRBV9|TRBJ2-3|.|.
CASSVDLSTDTQYF
TGTGCCAGCAGCGTAGATCTGAGCACAGATACGCAGTATTTT
>TRBV5-4|TRBJ2-1|TRBD2|.
CASSLVGTTLPDEQFF
TGTGCCAGCAGCTTGGTCGGGACTACTCTTCCGGATGAGCAGTTCTTC
>TRBV5-1|TRBJ2-2|TRBD2|.
CASSLVVLAGVPGELFF
TGCGCCAGCAGCTTGGTCGTACTAGCGGGGGTTCCCGGGGAGCTGTTTTTT
>TRBV27|TRBJ1-2|TRBD1|few
CASSLPGQASFNGYTF
TGTGCCAGCAGTCTCCCGGGACAGGCTAGTTTCAATGGCTACACCTTC
>TRBV27|TRBJ2-5|TRBD2|.
CASSLIPPRLAGGRETQYF
TGTGCCAGCAGTTTAATCCCCCCTCGACTAGCGGGGGGGCGAGAGACCCAGTACTTC
>TRBV25-1|TRBJ2-1|.|.
CASSEHYGSYNEQFF
TGTGCCAGCAGTGAACACTACGGTTCCTACAATGAGCAGTTCTTC
>TRBV9|TRBJ2-7|TRBD2|.
CASSVGSGRGYEQYF
TGTGCCAGCAGCGTAGGAAGCGGGAGGGGCTACGAGCAGTACTTC
>TRBV6-2/TRBV6-3|TRBJ2-6|.|.
CASSYLSGANVLTF
TGTGCCAGCAGTTACCTATCTGGGGCCAACGTCCTGACTTTC